This T cell receptor beta chain was sequenced during a study of T cell repertoires in cytomegalovirus infection. Overall study: Both recently identified HLA-C-restricted and well-studied HLA-B-restricted CMV epitopes were used in the study.

TCRdb reanalysed the reads using MiXCR and keeps one entry per CDR3 protein. The sample shows fewer than 850,000 distinct CDR3 sequences, 25% to 35% of them seen only once. This clonotype was seen a handful of times. Its target is unknown. The CDR3 length is 15 residues. Germline V gene lookup returns CDR1 SQVTM and CDR2 ANQGSEA. V lost 2 bases, J lost 1 base, and 8 bases stayed unmatched. Study outcomes and limitations: Summed frequency of public TCR beta families distinguished CMV carriers with the relevant HLA.

V is TRBV29-1 and J is TRBJ2-7; 7 positions match TRBD1. This receptor was taken from a human donor in good health (CMV status not recorded). Some clones in this sample may be carry-over from other donors' samples. Sequenced here: cultured CD8+ T cells from PBMCs, sampled from culture after CMV antigen stimulation. The CDR3 loop reads CSVEIWDRASYEQYF. The CDR3 nucleotides are TGCAGCGTTGAAATCTGGGACAGAGCTTCCTACGAGCAGTACTTC.